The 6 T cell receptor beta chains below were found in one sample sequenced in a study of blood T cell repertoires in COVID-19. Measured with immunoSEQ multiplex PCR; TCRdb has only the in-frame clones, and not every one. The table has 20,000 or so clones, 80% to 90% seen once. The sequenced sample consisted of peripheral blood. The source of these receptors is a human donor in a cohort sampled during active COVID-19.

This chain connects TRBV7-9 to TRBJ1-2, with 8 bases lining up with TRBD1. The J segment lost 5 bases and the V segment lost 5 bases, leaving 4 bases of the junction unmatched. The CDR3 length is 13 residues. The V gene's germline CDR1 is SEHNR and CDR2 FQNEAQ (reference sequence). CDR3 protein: CASSGQGRYGYTF. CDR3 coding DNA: TGTGCCAGCAGCGGACAGGGAAGGTATGGCTACACCTTC.

The CDR3 coding sequence is TGTGCCAGCAGCTTGGAAGTGGCCAACGAGCAGTACTTC. Translating gives CASSLEVANEQYF. The chain is built from TRBV5-4 and TRBJ2-7, with D uncertain. V was cut by 0 bases and J by 5 bases, with 9 bases left in between. Germline V gene data show CDR1 as SGHNT and CDR2 as YYREEE (reference sequence). The CDR3 consists of 13 residues.

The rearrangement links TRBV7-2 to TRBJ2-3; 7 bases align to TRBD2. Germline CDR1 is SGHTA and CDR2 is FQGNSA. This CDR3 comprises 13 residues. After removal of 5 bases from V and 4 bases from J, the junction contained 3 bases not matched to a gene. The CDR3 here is CASSTGLADTQYF. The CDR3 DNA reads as TGTGCCAGCAGCACCGGACTAGCAGATACGCAGTATTTT.

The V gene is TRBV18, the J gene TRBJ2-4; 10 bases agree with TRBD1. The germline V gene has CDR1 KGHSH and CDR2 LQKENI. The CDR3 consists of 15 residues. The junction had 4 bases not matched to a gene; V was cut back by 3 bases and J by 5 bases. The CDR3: CASSPTGTGENIQYF. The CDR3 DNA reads TGTGCCAGCTCACCGACGGGGACAGGGGAAAACATTCAGTACTTC.

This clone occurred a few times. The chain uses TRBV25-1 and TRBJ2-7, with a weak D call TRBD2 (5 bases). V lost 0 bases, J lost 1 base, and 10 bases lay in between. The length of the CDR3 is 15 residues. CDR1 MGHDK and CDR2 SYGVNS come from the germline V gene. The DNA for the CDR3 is TGTGCCAGCAGTGAATATAACGAGGGTTCCTACGAGCAGTACTTC. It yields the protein CASSEYNEGSYEQYF.

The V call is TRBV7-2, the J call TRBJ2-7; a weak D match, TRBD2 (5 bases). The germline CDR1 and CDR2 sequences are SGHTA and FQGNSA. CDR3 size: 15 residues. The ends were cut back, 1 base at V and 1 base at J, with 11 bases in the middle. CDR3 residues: CASSLGPAVSYEQYF. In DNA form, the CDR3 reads TGTGCCAGCAGCTTAGGTCCAGCGGTTTCCTACGAGCAGTACTTC. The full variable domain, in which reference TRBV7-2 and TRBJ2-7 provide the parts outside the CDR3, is GAGVSQSPSNKVTEKGKDVELRCDPISGHTALYWYRQSLGQGLEFLIYFQGNSAPDKSGLPSDRFSAERTGGSVSTLTIQRTQQEDSAVYLCASSLGPAVSYEQYFGPGTRLTVT.